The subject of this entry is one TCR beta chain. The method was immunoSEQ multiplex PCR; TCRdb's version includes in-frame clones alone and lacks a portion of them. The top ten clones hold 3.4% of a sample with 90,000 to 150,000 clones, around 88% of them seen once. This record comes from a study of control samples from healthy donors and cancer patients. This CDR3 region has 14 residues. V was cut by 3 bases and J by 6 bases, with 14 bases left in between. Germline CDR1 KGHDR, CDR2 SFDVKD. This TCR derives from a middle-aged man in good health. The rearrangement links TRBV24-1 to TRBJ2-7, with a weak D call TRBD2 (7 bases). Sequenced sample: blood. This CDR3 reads CATSDGGGPGEQYF. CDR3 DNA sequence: TGTGCCACCAGTGATGGGGGGGGGCCTGGCGAGCAGTACTTC.